This TCR beta chain was sequenced during a study of Tregs in tolerant kidney transplant recipients (dated by TCRdb to the late 2010s). Some background on the complete study: The transplants used related donors with nonmyeloablative bone marrow transplantation, and mixed chimerism in the human trials was transient. Before combined kidney and bone marrow transplantation, this study identified donor-specific regulatory T cells using TCRbeta sequencing and then followed those same cells after transplant. The research as a whole found: The study was limited by small patient numbers, and the findings need validation in larger populations and under other immunosuppression protocols. Biological reproducibility was not directly assessed, although technical replication error appeared to be minimal. Donor-specific Treg expansion exceeded global Treg expansion in tolerant patients, suggesting antigen-driven rather than nonspecific expansion. The most biologically relevant and donor-specific TCRbeta repertoire appeared to be identified by expanding Tregs with activated donor B cells. PCR primers changed over time for some patients, so nucleotide-level comparison across those patients' samples was not possible.

CDR1 and CDR2 are read off the germline V gene as MDHEN and SYDVKM. The CDR3 covers 16 residues, taking in both the cysteine and the phenylalanine. The retained sequence is limited to the CDR3, 48 bases, with the frame set at the first base. This specimen's time point label, interpreted: blood sample drawn before combined kidney and bone marrow transplant. Unstimulated Tregs (CD4+CD25+CD127-), CD4+ non-Tregs (CD4+CD25-), CD4 and CD8 cells were FACS-sorted from thawed PBMCs. Before Treg sorting, thawed PBMCs were rested overnight at 37°C with approximately 210 IU/ml IL-2. The patients were several recipients of combined kidney and bone marrow transplants from the ITN036ST trial, and samples were available only from these trial subjects. Healthy control blood was processed to PBMCs with a Ficoll density gradient and then cryopreserved, whereas patient PBMCs were collected both before and after transplant.

Genomic DNA was extracted from sorted cells with the QIAGEN DNeasy Blood and Tissue Kit for TCRbeta CDR3 sequencing. High-throughput TCRbeta CDR3 sequencing was carried out commercially through immunoSEQ, with PCR amplification with bias correction and internal controls included. The authors processed their data as follows. A unique productive TCRbeta sequence was defined by the CDR3 nucleotide sequence when primers matched, and otherwise by the CDR3 amino acid sequence together with the Vbeta and Jbeta genes. To correct sorting error, sequences shared between sorted populations at a frequency ratio of 2:1 or less were removed; the rest were assigned to the higher population. A sequence was defined as donor-reactive if the sequence was expanded at least 5-fold in CFSE-low cells compared with unstimulated cells and had a frequency of at least 0.01% in CFSE-low cells. Repertoire divergence was quantified by Jensen-Shannon divergence calculated from the top 100 TCRbeta sequences ranked by frequency. For any sample with multiple sequencing runs, sorting error was corrected in each run separately before the runs were pooled. TCRdb holds this immuneACCESS table with in-frame rearrangements only. Some clones are missing; in checked studies, unresolved V genes explain under half, and the rest has no known cause. From that table come the V and J calls and clone size; the DNA was used to work out D and trimming. The table for this sample lists around 78,000 clones; less than 95% of them were counted only once. Clones ranked in the top ten supply 0.34% of the sample.

Worth noting for this clone: Its antigen is currently not known. No qualities accompany the bases; no much larger clone lies one base away.

The sample here was Tregs from blood, taken before the transplant. The V gene is TRBV28 and the J gene is TRBJ2-5; a stretch of 11 junction bases matches TRBD2. The J call is uncertain, as TRBJ2-7 better fits the DNA end. This TCR came from a human donor who received a combined kidney and bone marrow transplant. For the CDR3, the sequence is CASSLGGTSGTYEQYF. At the DNA level, the sequence is TGTGCCAGCAGTTTAGGAGGGACTAGCGGAACCTACGAGCAGTACTTC.